The 19 T cell receptor beta chains given below trace back to one sample, sequenced in a study of T-cell memory formation after mild COVID-19. Using its own MiXCR run on the 5' RACE reads, TCRdb lists one record per CDR3 protein. The table has some 330,000 distinct CDR3 sequences, roughly 21% seen once. The sequenced sample was PBMCs or a T cell subset sorted from them (not recorded which). The receptors stem from an adult woman who had mild COVID-19 (a few samples of this study predate the infection). Cell type and time point are not known.

The table lists this clonotype with many counts. The V gene is TRBV18, the J gene TRBJ1-5, with D uncertain. The V and J ends lost 3 bases and 6 bases respectively, with 9 bases between them. The CDR3 runs 13 residues. Germline V gives CDR1 KGHSH, CDR2 LQKENI. DNA of the CDR3: TGTGCCAGCTCACCTGGGTTTCTTCAGCCCCAGCATTTT. As protein: CASSPGFLQPQHF.

This chain joins TRBV29-1 and TRBJ1-2; D is ambiguous. V was clipped by 5 bases and J by 6 bases, with 13 bases between them. This CDR3 is 12 amino acids long. Germline loops: CDR1 SQVTM, CDR2 ANQGSEA. This CDR3 reads CSVKLGTHGYTF. The CDR3 nucleotides are TGCAGCGTTAAGTTAGGAACCCATGGCTACACCTTC.

The CDR3 loop is CASSQDSGGAYSPLHF. In nucleotides, the CDR3 is TGCGCCAGCAGCCAAGATTCAGGGGGCGCATATTCACCCCTCCACTTT. V is TRBV4-1 and J is TRBJ1-6, with 8 bases fitting TRBD1. The J segment lost 8 bases and the V segment lost 0 bases, leaving 6 bases of the junction unmatched. Germline V gives CDR1 MGHRA, CDR2 YSYEKL. The CDR3 runs to 16 residues.

In nucleotides, the CDR3 is TGTGCCTGGAGTCGGGGCCCGGGGGCATCGTACGAGCAGTACTTC. Its translation is CAWSRGPGASYEQYF. This sequence joins TRBV30 and TRBJ2-7; D may match TRBD1 or TRBD2 (6 bases each). CDR3 length: 15 residues. The V gene's germline CDR1 is GTSNPN and CDR2 SVGIG (reference sequence). The ends were cut back, 2 bases at V and 4 bases at J, with 18 bases in the middle. Together with reference TRBV30 and TRBJ2-7, the CDR3 gives the full variable domain: SQTIHQWPATLVQPVGSPLSLECTVEGTSNPNLYWYRQAAGRGLQLLFYSVGIGQISSEVPQNLSASRPQDRQFILSSKKLLLSDSGFYLCAWSRGPGASYEQYFGPGTRLTVT.

The genes are TRBV29-1 and TRBJ2-1, with D unclear. CDR1 SQVTM and CDR2 ANQGSEA come from the germline V gene. The CDR3 is 14 amino acids. V was shortened by 3 bases and J by 0 bases, with 9 bases between the two germline ends. The CDR3 region is CSVERPSSYNEQFF. CDR3 nucleotides: TGCAGCGTTGAGAGGCCGAGCTCCTACAATGAGCAGTTCTTC.

J is TRBJ2-7 and V is TRBV6-5; 7 bases match TRBD2. CDR3 length equals 18 residues. The ends lost 2 bases at V and 1 base at J; junction bases unmatched: 14. Germline lookup yields CDR1 MNHEY and CDR2 SVGAGI. The CDR3 region has the DNA TGTGCCAGCAGTTACCCCCACCCTTGGGAGGGCAGGTCCTACGAGCAGTACTTC. This codes for CASSYPHPWEGRSYEQYF.

This clonotype was found a few times. The gene calls are TRBV24-1 and TRBJ2-2; 7 bases match TRBD2. The V gene end was trimmed by 4 bases and the J gene end by 0 bases; junction bases not matched to a gene: 4. Germline V CDR1 and CDR2: KGHDR, SFDVKD. The CDR3 length is 16 residues. CDR3 region: CATSDIAGANTGELFF. DNA for the CDR3: TGTGCCACCAGTGACATAGCGGGTGCGAACACCGGGGAGCTGTTTTTT.

In its sample, this clonotype was seen a few times. The chain links TRBV4-3 to TRBJ2-4; 9 positions match TRBD1. Unmatched junction bases numbered 6, after V lost 0 bases and J lost 6 bases. Germline lookup yields CDR1 LGHNA and CDR2 YSLEER. This CDR3 comprises 16 residues. In DNA form, the CDR3 reads TGCGCCAGCAGCCAAGAGGGGACAGGGCCAGGAAACATTCAGTACTTC. Protein: CASSQEGTGPGNIQYF.

The rearrangement links TRBV6-2 or TRBV6-3 to TRBJ2-7; D possibly corresponds to TRBD1 (5 bases). Trimming shortened V by 6 bases and J by 5 bases, and 11 bases separated the two germline ends. This CDR3 contains 12 residues. Germline loops: CDR1 MNHEY, CDR2 SVGEGT. DNA of the CDR3: TGTGCCAGCAGGTCAGGGTTCGACGAGCAGTACGTC. Its protein is CASRSGFDEQYV.

This chain uses TRBV4-2 with TRBJ2-3; D unresolved. Germline CDR1 and CDR2: LGHNA and YNFKEQ. The germline V and J ends were trimmed by 0 bases and 1 base, with 8 bases remaining between them. This CDR3 region has 15 residues. In DNA, the CDR3 is TGTGCCAGCAGCCAAGATCCTGGGGGCACAGATACGCAGTATTTT. This codes for CASSQDPGGTDTQYF.

This clonotype was seen at least ten times. The limits of the CDR3 on the DNA are not certain, so only TCRdb's listed CDR3 is given. The chain recombines TRBV9 with TRBJ2-3; whether TRBD1, the table's D call, matches the DNA was not checked. 12 amino acids form the CDR3, both terminal residues included. Germline values: CDR1 SGDLS, CDR2 YYNGEE. The CDR3 is CASSVGLGAEYF.

The V gene is TRBV18, the J gene TRBJ1-5, with D maybe TRBD1 (5 bases). Between the trimmed V and J ends, which lost 3 bases and 4 bases, there was a span of 7 bases. CDR3 length equals 13 residues. Per the germline V gene, CDR1 is KGHSH and CDR2 is LQKENI. The CDR3 DNA follows: TGTGCCAGCTCACCCGGACATAATCAGCCCCAGCATTTT. Its translation: CASSPGHNQPQHF.

This clonotype was picked up a small number of times. The chain combines TRBV7-2 with TRBJ2-1, with TRBD2 matching 11 bases. This CDR3 contains 15 residues. J gave up 6 bases and V 5 bases, and 6 bases lay outside the gene matches. CDR1 is SGHTA, CDR2 FQGNSA, per germline. The CDR3 DNA follows: TGTGCCAGCAGCGTAATTAGCGGGAGGGCCAATGAGCAGTTCTTC. Translated, it gives CASSVISGRANEQFF.

This clonotype was seen more than once but under ten times. The genes are TRBV5-5 and TRBJ1-6; perhaps TRBD1 as D (6 bases). The CDR3 runs 16 residues. Per germline, CDR1 SGHKS and CDR2 YYEKEE (reference sequence). Between the trimmed V and J ends, which lost 4 bases and 0 bases, there was a span of 11 bases. This CDR3 is CASSETGSSYNSPLHF. CDR3 sequence (DNA): TGTGCCAGCAGCGAAACAGGGAGCTCCTATAATTCACCCCTCCACTTT.

The chain is built from TRBV29-1 and TRBJ1-1; tentatively, D is TRBD1 (5 bases). The V end was cut by 4 bases, the J end by 5 bases, with 11 bases between. The germline V gene encodes CDR1 SQVTM and CDR2 ANQGSEA. The CDR3 length is 12 residues. This CDR3 reads CSVGSGGTEAFF. CDR3 DNA: TGCAGCGTTGGGTCGGGGGGAACTGAAGCTTTCTTT.

This clonotype was found a few times. The chain has TRBV7-2 and TRBJ1-4; no reliable D call. The V end lost 0 bases, the J end lost 8 bases, and 10 bases lay between the germline ends. There are 14 residues in the CDR3. Germline V CDR1 and CDR2: SGHTA, FQGNSA. The CDR3 region is CASSLAQYTEKLFF. The CDR3 bases are TGTGCCAGCAGCTTAGCGCAATATACGGAAAAACTGTTTTTT.

This clonotype has just a few counts. This sequence joins TRBV6-2 or TRBV6-3 and TRBJ2-7; possible D gene TRBD1, 6 bases. In germline, CDR1 is MNHEY, CDR2 SVGEGT. The CDR3 is 14 residues long. V was shortened by 7 bases and J by 0 bases, with 13 bases between the two germline ends. The CDR3 sequence is CASNIDRPSYEQYF. The DNA for the CDR3 is TGTGCCAGCAATATAGACAGGCCCTCCTACGAGCAGTACTTC.

This clonotype occurred a few times. This chain joins TRBV3-1 and TRBJ1-1; D unclear. The CDR3 extends over 14 amino acids. The V gene lost 2 bases and the J gene lost 3 bases, with 10 bases spanning the gap. Germline CDR1 and CDR2: LGHDT and YNNKEL (reference sequence). The CDR3 spells CASSQRPGDTEAFF. CDR3 DNA sequence: TGTGCCAGCAGCCAAAGGCCCGGGGACACTGAAGCTTTCTTT.

This chain's CDR3 is CASSSGREQFF. CDR3 nucleotides: TGTGCCAGCAGCTCAGGGCGGGAGCAGTTCTTC. The chain links TRBV7-8 to TRBJ2-1, with a weak D call TRBD1 (5 bases). CDR1 and CDR2 (germline): SGHVS, FQNEAQ. V lost 4 bases to trimming and J lost 10 bases, with 8 bases between them. The CDR3 covers 11 residues.